This entry concerns a single TCR beta chain. A much larger clone lies one base from this, so it may be a read error. The CDR3 carries no conserved terminal phenylalanine or tryptophan, so it likely arises from a read error. This specimen comes from a study of molecular identifiers for immune sequencing clone quantification. Libraries for naive CD8 T cells, which were made from around 18,000 to 910,000 sorted cells, drew on 10%, 30% or 50% of the RNA. V lost 4 bases and J lost 9; bases outside the gene matches: 8. The germline V gene encodes CDR1 SGHDT and CDR2 YYEEEE. This CDR3 is built from 14 residues. Each CDR3 protein is one row after TCRdb ran MiXCR on the PCR reads. The sample yields thousands of distinct CDR3 sequences, 35% seen once.

This TCR was recovered from a human donor in good health. Some libraries in this study had Jurkat cell RNA spiked in. Material: naive CD8+ T cells from blood, with Jurkat cell RNA spiked in. Subset of the sample: FACS-sorted CD8+CD4-CCR7+CD45RA+ naive T cells. The rearrangement uses TRBV5-6 and TRBJ2-1; 9 nucleotides align to TRBD1. Here the CDR3 reads CASSPGQGWSEQFL. CDR3 DNA: TGTGCCAGCAGCCCTGGACAGGGGTGGAGTGAGCAGTTCCTC.